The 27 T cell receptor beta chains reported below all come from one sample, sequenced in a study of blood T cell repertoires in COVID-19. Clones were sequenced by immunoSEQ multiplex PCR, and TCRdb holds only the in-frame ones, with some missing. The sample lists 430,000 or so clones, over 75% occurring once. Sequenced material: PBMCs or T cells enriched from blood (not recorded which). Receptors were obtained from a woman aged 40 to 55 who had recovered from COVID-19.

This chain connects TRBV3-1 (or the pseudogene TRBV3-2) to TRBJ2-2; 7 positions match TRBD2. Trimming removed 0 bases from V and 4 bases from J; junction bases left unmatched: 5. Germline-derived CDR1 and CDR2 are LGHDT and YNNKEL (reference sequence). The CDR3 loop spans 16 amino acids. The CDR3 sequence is CASSQDRTRGTGELFF. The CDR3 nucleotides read TGTGCCAGCAGCCAAGATAGGACTAGAGGCACCGGGGAGCTGTTTTTT.

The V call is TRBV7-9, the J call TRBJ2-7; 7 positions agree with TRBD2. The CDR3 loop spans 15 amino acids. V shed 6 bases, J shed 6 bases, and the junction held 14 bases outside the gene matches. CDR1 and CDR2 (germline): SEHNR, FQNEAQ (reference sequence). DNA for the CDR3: TGTGCCAGCAGTCCTATGGGGGGGAGCTACGGCGAGCAGTACTTC. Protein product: CASSPMGGSYGEQYF.

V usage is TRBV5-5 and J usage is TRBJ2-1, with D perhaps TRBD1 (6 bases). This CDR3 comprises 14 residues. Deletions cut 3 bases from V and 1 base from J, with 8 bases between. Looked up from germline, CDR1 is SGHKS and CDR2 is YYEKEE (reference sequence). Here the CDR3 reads CASSSQGSYNEQFF. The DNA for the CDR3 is TGTGCCAGCAGCTCACAGGGATCCTACAATGAGCAGTTCTTC.

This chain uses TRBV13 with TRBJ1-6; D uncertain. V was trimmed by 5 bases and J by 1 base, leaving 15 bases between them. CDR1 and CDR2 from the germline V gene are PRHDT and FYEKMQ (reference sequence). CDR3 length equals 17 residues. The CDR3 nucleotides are TGTGCCAGCAGCCTCCGGGGTATAACGTCCTATAATTCACCCCTCCACTTT. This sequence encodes CASSLRGITSYNSPLHF.

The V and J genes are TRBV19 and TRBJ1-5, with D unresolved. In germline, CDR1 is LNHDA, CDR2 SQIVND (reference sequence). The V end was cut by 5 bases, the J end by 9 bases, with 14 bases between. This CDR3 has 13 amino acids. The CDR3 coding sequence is TGTGCCAGTAGTTCTCCGGGCCGGGGGCCCCAGCATTTT. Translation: CASSSPGRGPQHF.

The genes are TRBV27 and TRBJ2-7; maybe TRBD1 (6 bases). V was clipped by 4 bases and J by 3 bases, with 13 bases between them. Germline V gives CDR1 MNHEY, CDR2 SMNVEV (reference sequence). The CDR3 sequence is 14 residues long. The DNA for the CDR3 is TGTGCCAGCAGTTACGGGCAGGGGTTCTACGAGCAGTACTTC. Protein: CASSYGQGFYEQYF.

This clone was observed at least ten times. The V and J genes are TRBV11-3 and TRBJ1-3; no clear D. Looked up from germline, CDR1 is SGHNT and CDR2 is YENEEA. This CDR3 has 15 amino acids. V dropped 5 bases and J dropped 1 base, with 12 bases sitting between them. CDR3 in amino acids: CASSVDAGSGNTIYF. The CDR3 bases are TGTGCCAGCAGCGTCGATGCGGGATCTGGAAACACCATATATTTT.

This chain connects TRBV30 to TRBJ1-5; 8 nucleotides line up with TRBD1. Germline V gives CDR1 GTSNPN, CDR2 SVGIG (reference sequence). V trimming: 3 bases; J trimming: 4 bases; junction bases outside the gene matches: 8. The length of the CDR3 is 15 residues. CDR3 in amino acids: CAWSPSGQGNQPQHF. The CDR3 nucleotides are TGTGCCTGGAGCCCCTCAGGACAGGGAAATCAGCCCCAGCATTTT.

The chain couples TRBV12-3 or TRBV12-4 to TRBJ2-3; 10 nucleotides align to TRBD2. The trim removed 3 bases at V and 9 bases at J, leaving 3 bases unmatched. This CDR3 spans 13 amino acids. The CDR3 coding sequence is TGTGCCAGCAGTTTTAGCGGGGGGAAAACGCAGTATTTT. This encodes CASSFSGGKTQYF.

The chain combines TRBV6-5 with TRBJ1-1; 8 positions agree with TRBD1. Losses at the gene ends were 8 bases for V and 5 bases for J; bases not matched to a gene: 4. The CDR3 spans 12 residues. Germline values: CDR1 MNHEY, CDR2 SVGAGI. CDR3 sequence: CASGQGWTEAFF. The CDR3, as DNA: TGTGCCAGCGGACAGGGTTGGACTGAAGCTTTCTTT.

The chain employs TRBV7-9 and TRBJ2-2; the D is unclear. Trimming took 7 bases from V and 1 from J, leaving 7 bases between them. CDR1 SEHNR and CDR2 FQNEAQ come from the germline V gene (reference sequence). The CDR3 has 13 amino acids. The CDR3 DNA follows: TGTGCCAGCACATCAGGGAACACCGGGGAGCTGTTTTTT. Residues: CASTSGNTGELFF.

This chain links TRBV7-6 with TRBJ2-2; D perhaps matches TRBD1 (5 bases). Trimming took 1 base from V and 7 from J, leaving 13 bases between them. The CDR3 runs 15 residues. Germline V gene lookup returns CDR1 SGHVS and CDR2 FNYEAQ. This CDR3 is CASSLEKRGNGELFF. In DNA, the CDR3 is TGTGCCAGCAGCTTAGAGAAAAGGGGCAACGGGGAGCTGTTTTTT.

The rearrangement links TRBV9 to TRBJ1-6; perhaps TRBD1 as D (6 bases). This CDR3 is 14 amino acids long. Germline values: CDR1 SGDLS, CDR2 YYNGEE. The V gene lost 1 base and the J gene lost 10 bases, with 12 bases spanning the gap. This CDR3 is CASSVSTGWSPLHF. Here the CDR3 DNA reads TGTGCCAGCAGCGTATCTACAGGGTGGTCACCCCTCCACTTT.

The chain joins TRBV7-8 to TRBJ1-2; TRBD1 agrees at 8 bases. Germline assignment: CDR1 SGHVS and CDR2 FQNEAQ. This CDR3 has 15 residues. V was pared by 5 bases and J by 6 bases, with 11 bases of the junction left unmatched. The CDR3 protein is CASSTGDRGTHGYTF. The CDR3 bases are TGTGCCAGCAGCACTGGCGACAGGGGCACTCATGGCTACACCTTC.

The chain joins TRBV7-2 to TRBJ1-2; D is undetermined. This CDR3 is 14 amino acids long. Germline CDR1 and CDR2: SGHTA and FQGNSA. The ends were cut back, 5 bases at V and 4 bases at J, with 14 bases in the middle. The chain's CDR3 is CASSPGRGAYGYTF. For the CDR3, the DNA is TGTGCCAGCAGCCCCGGCAGAGGCGCCTATGGCTACACCTTC.

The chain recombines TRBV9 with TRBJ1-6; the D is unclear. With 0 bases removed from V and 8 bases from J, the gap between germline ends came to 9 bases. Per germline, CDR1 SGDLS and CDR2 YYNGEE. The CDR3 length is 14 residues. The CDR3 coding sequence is TGTGCCAGCAGCGTAGGACCCGGGGATTCACCCCTCCACTTT. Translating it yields CASSVGPGDSPLHF.

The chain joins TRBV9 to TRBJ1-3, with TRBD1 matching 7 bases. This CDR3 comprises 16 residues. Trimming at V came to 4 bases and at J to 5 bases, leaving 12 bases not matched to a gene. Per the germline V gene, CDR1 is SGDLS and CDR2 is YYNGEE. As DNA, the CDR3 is TGTGCCAGCAGCATATCGACAGGGTTCGGGCGAAACACCATATATTTT. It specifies CASSISTGFGRNTIYF.

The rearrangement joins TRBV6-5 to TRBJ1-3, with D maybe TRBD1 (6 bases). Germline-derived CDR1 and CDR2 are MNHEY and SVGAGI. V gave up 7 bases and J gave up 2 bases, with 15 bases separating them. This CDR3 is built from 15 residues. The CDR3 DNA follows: TGTGCCAGCAACCCACAGGGAAGGCCTGGAAACACCATATATTTT. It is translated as CASNPQGRPGNTIYF.

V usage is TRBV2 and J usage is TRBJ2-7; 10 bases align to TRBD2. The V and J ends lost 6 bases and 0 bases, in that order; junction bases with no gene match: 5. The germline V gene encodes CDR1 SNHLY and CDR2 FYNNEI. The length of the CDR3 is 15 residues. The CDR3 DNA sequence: TGTGCCAGCAGGAGGGGACTAGCGAGCTCCTACGAGCAGTACTTC. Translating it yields CASRRGLASSYEQYF.

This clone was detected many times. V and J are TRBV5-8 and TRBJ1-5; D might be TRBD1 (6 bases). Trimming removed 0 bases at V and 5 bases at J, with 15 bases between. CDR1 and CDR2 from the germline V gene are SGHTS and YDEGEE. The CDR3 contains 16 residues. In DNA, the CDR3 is TGTGCCAGCAGCTTGGCCGCGGGGGCAGGTGATCAGCCCCAGCATTTT. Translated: CASSLAAGAGDQPQHF.

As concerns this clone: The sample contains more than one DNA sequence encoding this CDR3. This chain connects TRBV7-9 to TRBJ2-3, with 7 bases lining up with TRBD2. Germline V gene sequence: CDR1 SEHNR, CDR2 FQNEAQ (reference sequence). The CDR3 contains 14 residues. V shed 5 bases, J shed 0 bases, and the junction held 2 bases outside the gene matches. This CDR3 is CASSLSGSTDTQYF. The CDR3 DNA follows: TGTGCCAGCAGCCTTAGCGGGAGCACAGATACGCAGTATTTT.

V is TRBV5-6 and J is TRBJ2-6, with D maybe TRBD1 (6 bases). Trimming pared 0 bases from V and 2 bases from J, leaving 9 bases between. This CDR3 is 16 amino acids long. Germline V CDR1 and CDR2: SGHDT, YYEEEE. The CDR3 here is CASSLGGPTGANVLTF. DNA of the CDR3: TGTGCCAGCAGCTTGGGGGGGCCTACTGGGGCCAACGTCCTGACTTTC.

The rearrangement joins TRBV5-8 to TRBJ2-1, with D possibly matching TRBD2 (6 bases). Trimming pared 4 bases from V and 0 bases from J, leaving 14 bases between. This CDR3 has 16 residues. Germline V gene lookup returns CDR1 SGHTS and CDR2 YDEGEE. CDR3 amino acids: CASSPRDWSSYNEQFF. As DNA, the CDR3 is TGTGCCAGCAGCCCCAGGGACTGGAGCTCCTACAATGAGCAGTTCTTC.

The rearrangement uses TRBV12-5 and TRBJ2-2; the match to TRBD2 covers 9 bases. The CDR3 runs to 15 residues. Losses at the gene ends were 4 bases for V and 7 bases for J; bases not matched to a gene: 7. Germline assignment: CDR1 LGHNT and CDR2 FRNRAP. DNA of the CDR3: TGTGCTAGTGGTTCCTCTAGCGGGAAGATCGGGGAGCTGTTTTTT. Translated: CASGSSSGKIGELFF.

In DNA form, the CDR3 reads TGCAGCGGAAAGCAGGGATATGGCTACACCTTC. This sequence encodes CSGKQGYGYTF. The J gene is TRBJ1-2, the V gene TRBV29-1; TRBD1 is a possible D gene (5 bases). Germline V gene data show CDR1 as SQVTM and CDR2 as ANQGSEA. The CDR3 is 11 amino acids. The germline V and J ends were trimmed by 7 bases and 5 bases, with 11 bases remaining between them.

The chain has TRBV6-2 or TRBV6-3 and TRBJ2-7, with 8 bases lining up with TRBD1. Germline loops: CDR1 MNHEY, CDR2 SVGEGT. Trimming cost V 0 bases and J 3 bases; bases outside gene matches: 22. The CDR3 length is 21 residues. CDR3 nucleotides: TGTGCCAGCAGTTACTCTGCAATGAGTGGGGGTCCCAGGGGGCGCGTCTACGAGCAGTACTTC. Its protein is CASSYSAMSGGPRGRVYEQYF.

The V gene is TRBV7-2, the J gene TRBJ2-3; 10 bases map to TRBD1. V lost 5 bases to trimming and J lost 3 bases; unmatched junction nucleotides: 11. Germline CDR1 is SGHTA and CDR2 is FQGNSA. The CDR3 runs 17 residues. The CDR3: CASSPMTGGGVTDTQYF. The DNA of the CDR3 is TGTGCCAGCAGCCCAATGACAGGGGGCGGGGTGACAGATACGCAGTATTTT. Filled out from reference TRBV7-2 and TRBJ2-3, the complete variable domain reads GAGVSQSPSNKVTEKGKDVELRCDPISGHTALYWYRQSLGQGLEFLIYFQGNSAPDKSGLPSDRFSAERTGGSVSTLTIQRTQQEDSAVYLCASSPMTGGGVTDTQYFGPGTRLTVL.